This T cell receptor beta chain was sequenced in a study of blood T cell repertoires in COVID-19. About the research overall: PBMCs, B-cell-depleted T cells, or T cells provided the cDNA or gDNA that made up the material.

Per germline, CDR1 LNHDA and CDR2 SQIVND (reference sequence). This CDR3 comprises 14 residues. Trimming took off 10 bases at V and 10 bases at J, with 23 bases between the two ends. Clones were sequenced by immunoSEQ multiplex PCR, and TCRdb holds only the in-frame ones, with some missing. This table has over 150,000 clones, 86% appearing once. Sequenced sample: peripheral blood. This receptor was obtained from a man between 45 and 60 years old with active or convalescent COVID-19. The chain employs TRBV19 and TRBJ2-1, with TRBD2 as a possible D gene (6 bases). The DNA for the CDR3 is TGTGCCACCACCCCCGGAGGGGACGCCAGGGAGCAGTTCTTC. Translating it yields CATTPGGDAREQFF.